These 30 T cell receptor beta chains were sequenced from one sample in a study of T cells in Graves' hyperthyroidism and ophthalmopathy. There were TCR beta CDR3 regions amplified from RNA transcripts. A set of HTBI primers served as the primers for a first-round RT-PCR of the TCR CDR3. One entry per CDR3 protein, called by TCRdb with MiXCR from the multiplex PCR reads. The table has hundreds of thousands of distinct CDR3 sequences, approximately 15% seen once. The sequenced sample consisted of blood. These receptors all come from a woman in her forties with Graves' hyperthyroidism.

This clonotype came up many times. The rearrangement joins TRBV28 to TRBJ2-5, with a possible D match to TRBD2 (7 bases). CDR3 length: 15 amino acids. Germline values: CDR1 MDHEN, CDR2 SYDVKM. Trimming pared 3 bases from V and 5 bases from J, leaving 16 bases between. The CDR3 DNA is TGTGCCAGCAGTTTTAAGGGGGGGTATTCCGAGACCCAGTACTTC. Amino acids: CASSFKGGYSETQYF.

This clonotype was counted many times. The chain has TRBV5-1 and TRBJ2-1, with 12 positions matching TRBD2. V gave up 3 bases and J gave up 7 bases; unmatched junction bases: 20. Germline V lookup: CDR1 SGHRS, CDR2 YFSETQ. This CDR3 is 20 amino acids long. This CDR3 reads CASSYSTSMALAGGENEQFF. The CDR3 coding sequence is TGCGCCAGCAGCTACTCTACCTCTATGGCGCTAGCGGGAGGGGAGAATGAGCAGTTCTTC.

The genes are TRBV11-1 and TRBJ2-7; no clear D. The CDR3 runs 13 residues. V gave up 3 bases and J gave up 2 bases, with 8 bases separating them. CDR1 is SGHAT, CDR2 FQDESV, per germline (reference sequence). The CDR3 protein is CASSFRPTYEQYF. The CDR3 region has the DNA TGTGCCAGCAGCTTCCGACCCACCTACGAGCAGTACTTC.

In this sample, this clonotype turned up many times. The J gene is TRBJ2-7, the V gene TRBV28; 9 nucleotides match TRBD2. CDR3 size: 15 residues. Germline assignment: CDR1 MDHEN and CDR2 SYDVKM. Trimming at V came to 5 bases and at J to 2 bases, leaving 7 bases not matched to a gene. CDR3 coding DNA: TGTGCCAGCAGTGGAGGGGCGGGAGGGCCCTACGAGCAGTACTTC. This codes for CASSGGAGGPYEQYF.

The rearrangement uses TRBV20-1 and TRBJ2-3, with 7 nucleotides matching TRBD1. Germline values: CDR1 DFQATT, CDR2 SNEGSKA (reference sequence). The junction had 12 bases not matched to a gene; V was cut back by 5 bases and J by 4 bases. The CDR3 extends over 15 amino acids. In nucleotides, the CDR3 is TGCAGTGCTTTAAGCTTCCGGGACAGAGCAGATACGCAGTATTTT. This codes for CSALSFRDRADTQYF.

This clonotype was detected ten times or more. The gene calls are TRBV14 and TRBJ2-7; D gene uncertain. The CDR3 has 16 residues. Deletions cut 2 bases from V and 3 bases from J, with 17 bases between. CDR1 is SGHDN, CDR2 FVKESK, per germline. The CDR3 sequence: CASSQPIGLGVYEQYF. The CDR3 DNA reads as TGTGCCAGCAGCCAACCCATTGGCCTCGGAGTCTACGAGCAGTACTTC.

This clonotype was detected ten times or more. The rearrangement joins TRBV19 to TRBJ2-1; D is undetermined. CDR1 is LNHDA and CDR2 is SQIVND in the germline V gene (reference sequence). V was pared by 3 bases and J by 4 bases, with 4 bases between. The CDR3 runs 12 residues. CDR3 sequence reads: CASSMGYNEQFF. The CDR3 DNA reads TGTGCCAGTAGTATGGGGTACAATGAGCAGTTCTTC.

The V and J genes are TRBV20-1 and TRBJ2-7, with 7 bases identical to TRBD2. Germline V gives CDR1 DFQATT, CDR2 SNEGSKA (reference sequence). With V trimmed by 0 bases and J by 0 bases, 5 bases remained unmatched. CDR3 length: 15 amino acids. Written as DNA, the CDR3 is TGCAGTGCTAGAGAGTGGCGGGAGAACTCCTACGAGCAGTACTTC. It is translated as CSAREWRENSYEQYF.

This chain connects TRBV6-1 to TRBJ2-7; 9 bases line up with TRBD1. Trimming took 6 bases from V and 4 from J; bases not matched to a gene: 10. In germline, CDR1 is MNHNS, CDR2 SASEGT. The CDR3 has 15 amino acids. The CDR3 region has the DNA TGTGCCAGCAGAATAATACAGGGGGCTGGGTACGAGCAGTACTTC. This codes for CASRIIQGAGYEQYF.

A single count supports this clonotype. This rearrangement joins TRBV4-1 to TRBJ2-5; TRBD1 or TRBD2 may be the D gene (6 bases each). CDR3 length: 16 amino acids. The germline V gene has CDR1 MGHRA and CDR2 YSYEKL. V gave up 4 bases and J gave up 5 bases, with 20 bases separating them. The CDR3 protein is CASSRGPGEVGETQYF. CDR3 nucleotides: TGCGCCAGCAGCCGGGGCCCAGGGGAGGTGGGGGAGACCCAGTACTTC.

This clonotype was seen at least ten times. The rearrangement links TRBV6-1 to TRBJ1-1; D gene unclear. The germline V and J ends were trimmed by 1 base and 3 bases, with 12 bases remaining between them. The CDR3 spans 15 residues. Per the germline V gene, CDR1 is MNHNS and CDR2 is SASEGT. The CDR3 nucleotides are TGTGCCAGCAGTGAAGTTTTTGGAGTGGACACTGAAGCTTTCTTT. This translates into CASSEVFGVDTEAFF.

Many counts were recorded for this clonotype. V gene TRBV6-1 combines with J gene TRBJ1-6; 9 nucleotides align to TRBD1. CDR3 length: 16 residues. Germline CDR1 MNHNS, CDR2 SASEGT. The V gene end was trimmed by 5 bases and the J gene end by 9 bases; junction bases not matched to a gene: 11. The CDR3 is CASSFRRGQGTSPLHF. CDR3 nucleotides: TGTGCCAGCAGTTTCCGACGCGGACAGGGGACTTCACCCCTCCACTTT.

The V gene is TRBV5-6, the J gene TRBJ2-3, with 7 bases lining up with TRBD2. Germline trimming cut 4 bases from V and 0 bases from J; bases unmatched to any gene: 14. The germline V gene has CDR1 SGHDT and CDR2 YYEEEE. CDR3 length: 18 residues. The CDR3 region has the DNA TGTGCCAGCAGCATACTAGCGAGTGCGTTGATTAGCACAGATACGCAGTATTTT. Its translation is CASSILASALISTDTQYF.

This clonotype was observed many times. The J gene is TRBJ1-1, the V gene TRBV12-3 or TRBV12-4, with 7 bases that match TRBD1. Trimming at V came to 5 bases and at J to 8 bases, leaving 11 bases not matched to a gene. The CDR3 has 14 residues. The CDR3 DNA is TGTGCCAGCAGTGCAGACCGGGACAGATCAGAAGCTTTCTTT. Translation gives CASSADRDRSEAFF.

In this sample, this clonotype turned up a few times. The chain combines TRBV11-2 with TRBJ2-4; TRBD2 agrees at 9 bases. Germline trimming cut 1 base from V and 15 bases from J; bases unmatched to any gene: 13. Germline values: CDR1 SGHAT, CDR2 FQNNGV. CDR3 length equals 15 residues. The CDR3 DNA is TGTGCCAGCAGCTTAGTTGGGCTAGCGGGGTCCCCGTCGTACTTC. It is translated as CASSLVGLAGSPSYF.

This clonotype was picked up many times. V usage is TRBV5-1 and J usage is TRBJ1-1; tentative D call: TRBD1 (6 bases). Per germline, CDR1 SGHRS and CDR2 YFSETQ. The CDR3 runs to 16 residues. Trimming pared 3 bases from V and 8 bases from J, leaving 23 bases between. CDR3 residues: CASSSFQGHGTLEAFF. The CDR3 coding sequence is TGCGCCAGCAGCTCGTTCCAGGGGCATGGTACACTGGAAGCTTTCTTT.

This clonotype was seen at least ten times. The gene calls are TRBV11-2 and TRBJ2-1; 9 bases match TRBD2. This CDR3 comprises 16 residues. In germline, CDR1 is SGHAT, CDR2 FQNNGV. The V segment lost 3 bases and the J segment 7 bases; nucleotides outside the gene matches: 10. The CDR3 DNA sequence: TGTGCCAGCAGCTTTTCTCCCCGCGGGAGGGGGAATGAGCAGTTCTTC. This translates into CASSFSPRGRGNEQFF.

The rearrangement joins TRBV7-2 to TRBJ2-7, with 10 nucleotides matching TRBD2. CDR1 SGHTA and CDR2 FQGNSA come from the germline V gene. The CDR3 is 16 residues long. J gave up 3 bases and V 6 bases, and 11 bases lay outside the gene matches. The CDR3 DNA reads TGTGCCAGCAGGGGGGGGGGGACTAGCGACTACTACGAGCAGTACTTC. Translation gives CASRGGGTSDYYEQYF.

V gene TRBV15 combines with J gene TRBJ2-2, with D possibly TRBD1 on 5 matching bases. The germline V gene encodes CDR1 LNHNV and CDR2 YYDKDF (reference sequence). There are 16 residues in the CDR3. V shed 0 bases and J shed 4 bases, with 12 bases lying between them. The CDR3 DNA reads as TGTGCCACCAGCAGAGATCGCAGGGATACCACCGGGGAGCTGTTTTTT. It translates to CATSRDRRDTTGELFF.

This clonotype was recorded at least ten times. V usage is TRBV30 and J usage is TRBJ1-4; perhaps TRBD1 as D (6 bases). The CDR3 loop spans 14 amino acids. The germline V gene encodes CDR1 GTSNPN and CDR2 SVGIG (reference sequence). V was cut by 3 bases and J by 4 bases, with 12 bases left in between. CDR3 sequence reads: CAWSVGQFNEKLFF. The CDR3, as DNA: TGTGCCTGGAGCGTCGGACAGTTTAATGAAAAACTGTTTTTT. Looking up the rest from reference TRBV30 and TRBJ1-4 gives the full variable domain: SQTIHQWPATLVQPVGSPLSLECTVEGTSNPNLYWYRQAAGRGLQLLFYSVGIGQISSEVPQNLSASRPQDRQFILSSKKLLLSDSGFYLCAWSVGQFNEKLFFGSGTQLSVL.

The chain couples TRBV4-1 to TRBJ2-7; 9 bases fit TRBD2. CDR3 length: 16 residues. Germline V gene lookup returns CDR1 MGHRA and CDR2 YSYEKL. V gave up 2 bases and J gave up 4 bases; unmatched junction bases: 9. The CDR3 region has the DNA TGCGCCAGCAGCCAAAGGTATAGCGGGAGTGGGTACGAGCAGTACTTC. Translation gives CASSQRYSGSGYEQYF.

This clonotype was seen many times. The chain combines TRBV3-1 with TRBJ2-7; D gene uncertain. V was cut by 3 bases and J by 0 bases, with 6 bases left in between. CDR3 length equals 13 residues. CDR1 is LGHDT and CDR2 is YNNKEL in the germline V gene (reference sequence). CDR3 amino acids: CASSHSYSYEQYF. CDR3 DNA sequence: TGTGCCAGCAGCCACTCGTACTCCTACGAGCAGTACTTC.

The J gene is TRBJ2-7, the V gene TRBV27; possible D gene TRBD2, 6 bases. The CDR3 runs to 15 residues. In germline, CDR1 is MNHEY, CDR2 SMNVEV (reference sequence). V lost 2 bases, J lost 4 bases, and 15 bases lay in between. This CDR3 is CASSLTAGLGYEQYF. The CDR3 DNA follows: TGTGCCAGCAGTTTAACGGCGGGGCTTGGGTACGAGCAGTACTTC.

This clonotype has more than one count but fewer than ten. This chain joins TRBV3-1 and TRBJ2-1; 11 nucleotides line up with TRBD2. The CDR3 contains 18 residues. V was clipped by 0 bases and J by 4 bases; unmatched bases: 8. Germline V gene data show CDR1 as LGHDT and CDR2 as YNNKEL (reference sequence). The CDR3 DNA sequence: TGTGCCAGCAGCCAAGATGTAACTAGCGGGAGTCCTTACAATGAGCAGTTCTTC. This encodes CASSQDVTSGSPYNEQFF.

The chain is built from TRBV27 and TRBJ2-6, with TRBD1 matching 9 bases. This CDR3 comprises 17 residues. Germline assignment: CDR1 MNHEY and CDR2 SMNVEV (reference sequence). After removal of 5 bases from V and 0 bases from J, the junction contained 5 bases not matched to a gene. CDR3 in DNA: TGTGCCAGCAGTCGGACAGGGGCCTTCTCTGGGGCCAACGTCCTGACTTTC. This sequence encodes CASSRTGAFSGANVLTF.

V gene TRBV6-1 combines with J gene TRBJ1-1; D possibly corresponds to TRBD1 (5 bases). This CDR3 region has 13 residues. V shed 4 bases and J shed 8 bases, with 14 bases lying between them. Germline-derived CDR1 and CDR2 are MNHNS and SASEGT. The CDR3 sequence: CASSARGRDEAFF. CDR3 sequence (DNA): TGTGCCAGCAGTGCCCGGGGACGAGACGAAGCTTTCTTT.

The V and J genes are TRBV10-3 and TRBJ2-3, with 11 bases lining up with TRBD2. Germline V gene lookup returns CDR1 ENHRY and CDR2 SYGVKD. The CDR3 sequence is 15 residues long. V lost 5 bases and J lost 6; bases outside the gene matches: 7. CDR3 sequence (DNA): TGTGCCATCAGTCTTCGACTAGCGGGGTCCGATACGCAGTATTTT. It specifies CAISLRLAGSDTQYF.

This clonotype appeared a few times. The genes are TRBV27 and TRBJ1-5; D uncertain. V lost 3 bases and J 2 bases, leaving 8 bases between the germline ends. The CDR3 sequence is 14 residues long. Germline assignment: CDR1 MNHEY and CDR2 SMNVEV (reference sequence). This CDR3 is CASSLMGGNQPQHF. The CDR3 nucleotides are TGTGCCAGCAGTTTGATGGGAGGCAATCAGCCCCAGCATTTT.

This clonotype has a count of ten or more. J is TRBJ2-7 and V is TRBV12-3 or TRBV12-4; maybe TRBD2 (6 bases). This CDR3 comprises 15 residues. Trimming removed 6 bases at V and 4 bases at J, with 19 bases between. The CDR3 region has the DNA TGTGCCAGCAGCCCTCCCCCGGGACTGGGATACGAGCAGTACTTC. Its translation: CASSPPPGLGYEQYF.

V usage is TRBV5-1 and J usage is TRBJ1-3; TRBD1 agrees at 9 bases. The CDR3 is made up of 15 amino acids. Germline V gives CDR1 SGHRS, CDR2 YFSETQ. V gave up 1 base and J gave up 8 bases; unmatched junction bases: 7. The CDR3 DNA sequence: TGCGCCAGCAGCTTGAACAGGGGGCCGAGAGACACCATATATTTT. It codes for CASSLNRGPRDTIYF.